This T cell receptor beta chain originates from a study of blood T cell repertoires in COVID-19. The CDR3 is 15 residues long. CDR1 and CDR2 from the germline V gene are SNHLY and FYNNEI. V trimming: 3 bases; J trimming: 2 bases; junction bases outside the gene matches: 4. The method was immunoSEQ multiplex PCR; TCRdb's version includes in-frame clones alone and lacks a portion of them. Among about 290,000 clones, approximately 88% were seen once, and the ten largest hold 1.7%. The genes are TRBV2 and TRBJ1-2, with 9 bases matching TRBD1. The sequence derives from a woman aged 40-49 years who had recovered from COVID-19. Sequenced sample: PBMCs or T cells enriched from blood (not recorded which). The CDR3 coding sequence is TGTGCCAGCAGTGAGGGACAGGGATCGAACTATGGCTACACCTTC. This gives the protein CASSEGQGSNYGYTF. Based on the CDR3 plus reference TRBV2 and TRBJ1-2, the full variable domain is EPEVTQTPSHQVTQMGQEVILRCVPISNHLYFYWYRQILGQKVEFLVSFYNNEISEKSEIFDDQFSVERPDGSNFTLKIRSTKLEDSAMYFCASSEGQGSNYGYTFGSGTRLTVV.